The present T cell receptor (beta chain) was sequenced within a study of blood T cells in healthy people across ages. Findings and limits, study-wide: The diversity estimates, figures obtained from one million T cells, were considered underestimates. The study found more naive CD4+ cells and higher diversity in long-lived than aged donors. Age showed a roughly linear inverse relationship with TCR beta diversity per million T cells.

The second PCR ran roughly 7 to 11 cycles with a sample-barcoded 5' primer and J-beta primers. MiXCR, applied by TCRdb to the 5' RACE reads, yields one record per CDR3 protein. The sample has about 930,000 distinct CDR3 sequences, almost 30% seen once. Comment on this clonotype: As yet, its antigen is unknown.

Per germline, CDR1 MNHEY and CDR2 SVGAGI. V gave up 3 bases and J gave up 4 bases; unmatched junction bases: 10. The CDR3 has 16 residues. This sample was also put to use in a study of T cells of mothers and their children.

The specimen was blood. The chain carries TRBV6-5 and TRBJ2-7; 9 bases map to TRBD1. The sequence came from a woman between 40 and 50 years old in good health. Here the CDR3 DNA reads TGTGCCAGCAGTTATGGGGGGACAGGGATATCATACGAGCAGTACTTC. Translating gives CASSYGGTGISYEQYF.